The 15 T cell receptor beta chains given below trace back to one sample, sequenced in a study of long-term antiretroviral therapy in people with HIV. Sequencing relied on immunoSEQ assay v3.0, run at survey level. Sequencing was performed with immunoSEQ multiplex PCR; in TCRdb, only in-frame clones are kept and a portion is missing. The profile shows about 35,000 clones, around 79% of them singletons. The sample here was unsorted PBMCs, taken 3 years after starting antiretroviral therapy. These receptors were collected from a man aged 50 to 59 with HIV.

This sequence joins TRBV28 and TRBJ2-5, with D perhaps TRBD2 (5 bases). Germline assignment: CDR1 MDHEN and CDR2 SYDVKM. Trimming left V 5 bases short and J 5 bases short, with 12 bases between. There are 13 residues in the CDR3. The CDR3 nucleotides read TGTGCCAGCAGTCCGGGGTCCGGGGAGACCCAGTACTTC. This translates into CASSPGSGETQYF.

The CDR3 sequence is CASSGQGEKLFF. DNA for the CDR3: TGTGCCAGCAGCGGACAGGGTGAAAAACTGTTTTTT. The V gene is TRBV7-2, the J gene TRBJ1-4; 8 nucleotides match TRBD1. CDR3 length equals 12 residues. CDR1 and CDR2 from the germline V gene are SGHTA and FQGNSA. Trimming at V came to 5 bases and at J to 7 bases, leaving 0 bases not matched to a gene.

The genes are TRBV28 and TRBJ1-6; a possible D gene is TRBD1 (5 bases). The length of the CDR3 is 13 residues. Deletions cut 3 bases from V and 10 bases from J, with 10 bases between. Germline CDR1 MDHEN, CDR2 SYDVKM. The CDR3 sequence: CASSFSGNSPLHF. The CDR3 bases are TGTGCCAGCAGTTTTTCAGGGAACTCACCCCTCCACTTT. Supplemented by reference TRBV28 and TRBJ1-6, the full variable domain reads DVKVTQSSRYLVKRTGEKVFLECVQDMDHENMFWYRQDPGLGLRLIYFSYDVKMKEKGDIPEGYSVSREKKERFSLILESASTNQTSMYLCASSFSGNSPLHFGNGTRLTVT.

The rearrangement joins TRBV14 to TRBJ1-1, with D hard to call. Trimming pared 0 bases from V and 2 bases from J, leaving 4 bases between. CDR3 length: 13 amino acids. Germline CDR1 SGHDN, CDR2 FVKESK. The DNA of the CDR3 is TGTGCCAGCAGCCAAGACTCAAACACTGAAGCTTTCTTT. Residues: CASSQDSNTEAFF. The whole variable domain, filled in from reference TRBV14 and TRBJ1-1, reads EAGVTQFPSHSVIEKGQTVTLRCDPISGHDNLYWYRRVMGKEIKFLLHFVKESKQDESGMPNNRFLAERTGGTYSTLKVQPAELEDSGVYFCASSQDSNTEAFFGQGTRLTVV.

The rearrangement links TRBV30 to TRBJ1-3; D gene uncertain. V gave up 5 bases and J gave up 0 bases, with 14 bases separating them. Germline V gene lookup returns CDR1 GTSNPN and CDR2 SVGIG (reference sequence). This CDR3 has 15 residues. The CDR3 sequence: CAWASYSTSGNTIYF. The CDR3 DNA is TGTGCCTGGGCCTCCTATTCCACCTCTGGAAACACCATATATTTT.

V usage is TRBV15 and J usage is TRBJ2-7; D gene ambiguous. The V gene's germline CDR1 is LNHNV and CDR2 YYDKDF (reference sequence). This CDR3 is 15 amino acids long. V lost 0 bases to trimming and J lost 4 bases, with 13 bases between them. In nucleotides, the CDR3 is TGTGCCACCAGCAGAGATTTGGGGATAGGGTACGAGCAGTACTTC. This gives the protein CATSRDLGIGYEQYF. Full variable domain (outside the CDR3, taken from reference TRBV15 and TRBJ2-7): DAMVIQNPRYQVTQFGKPVTLSCSQTLNHNVMYWYQQKSSQAPKLLFHYYDKDFNNEADTPDNFQSRRPNTSFCFLDIRSPGLGDTAMYLCATSRDLGIGYEQYFGPGTRLTVT.

The rearrangement links TRBV18 to TRBJ2-7; 8 nucleotides agree with TRBD2. The V gene end was trimmed by 3 bases and the J gene end by 7 bases; junction bases not matched to a gene: 8. Germline CDR1 KGHSH, CDR2 LQKENI. CDR3 length equals 14 residues. CDR3 DNA: TGTGCCAGCTCACCGGGCGGGAGGAGTCCAGAGCAGTACTTC. Translated: CASSPGGRSPEQYF.

The rearrangement links TRBV5-6 to TRBJ2-7; D is unresolved. Germline assignment: CDR1 SGHDT and CDR2 YYEEEE. V lost 0 bases to trimming and J lost 0 bases, with 13 bases between them. This CDR3 contains 16 residues. The CDR3 protein is CASSLAVGSYSYEQYF. Written as DNA, the CDR3 is TGTGCCAGCAGCTTGGCCGTTGGTAGTTACTCCTACGAGCAGTACTTC.

The chain links TRBV7-2 to TRBJ2-3, with D perhaps TRBD1 or TRBD2 (6 bases each). This CDR3 has 14 residues. Trimming took off 5 bases at V and 5 bases at J, with 14 bases between the two ends. The germline CDR1 and CDR2 sequences are SGHTA and FQGNSA. CDR3 nucleotide sequence: TGTGCCAGCAGCAGACGGGGGCGGGGAGATACGCAGTATTTT. Translated, it gives CASSRRGRGDTQYF.

The V call is TRBV4-2, the J call TRBJ2-7; 8 nucleotides match TRBD2. The CDR3 consists of 16 residues. V gave up 0 bases and J gave up 3 bases; unmatched junction bases: 7. The germline gives CDR1 LGHNA, CDR2 YNFKEQ. The CDR3 is CASSQDGGGTFYEQYF. The CDR3 DNA reads TGTGCCAGCAGCCAAGATGGCGGGGGGACGTTCTACGAGCAGTACTTC.

This rearrangement joins TRBV9 to TRBJ1-3; TRBD1 is a possible D gene (5 bases). This CDR3 has 14 residues. Deletions cut 3 bases from V and 5 bases from J, with 12 bases between. Looked up from germline, CDR1 is SGDLS and CDR2 is YYNGEE. CDR3 DNA sequence: TGTGCCAGCAGCGCTACGGGGGACCGAAACACCATATATTTT. It translates to CASSATGDRNTIYF.

As regards this clone: It is unclear where the CDR3 begins or ends on the DNA, so no DNA is shown, and the CDR3 is as TCRdb lists it. This chain links TRBV19 with TRBJ1-1; the table assigns TRBD1, which was not confirmed against the DNA. Germline-derived CDR1 and CDR2 are LNHDA and SQIVND (reference sequence). The CDR3 is 14 residues long, counting both termini. CDR3 sequence: CASTSDREVSEAFF.

The chain couples TRBV19 to TRBJ2-3, with D perhaps being TRBD1 or TRBD2 (5 bases each). CDR3 size: 13 residues. CDR1 LNHDA and CDR2 SQIVND come from the germline V gene (reference sequence). Trimming removed 10 bases from V and 1 base from J, with 12 bases in between. The CDR3 DNA reads TGTGCCATATCAGGGCGGGGCACAGATACGCAGTATTTT. This encodes CAISGRGTDTQYF.

The rearrangement uses TRBV2 and TRBJ1-1, with D unresolved. The V end was cut by 4 bases, the J end by 3 bases, with 3 bases between. CDR3 length: 11 residues. The germline V gene has CDR1 SNHLY and CDR2 FYNNEI. As DNA, the CDR3 is TGTGCCAGCAGTGCGTACACTGAAGCTTTCTTT. Translation gives CASSAYTEAFF.

The rearrangement uses TRBV10-3 and TRBJ2-3, with TRBD2 matching over 13 bases. Trimming took 0 bases from V and 4 from J; bases not matched to a gene: 1. CDR1 ENHRY and CDR2 SYGVKD come from the germline V gene. The CDR3 spans 16 residues. The CDR3, as DNA: TGTGCCATCAGTGAGTCGGGGACTAGCGGGGCAGATACGCAGTATTTT. Protein product: CAISESGTSGADTQYF.